The 5 T cell receptor beta chains below were found in one sample sequenced in a study of OX40 agonist ivuxolimab in advanced cancers. Measured with immunoSEQ multiplex PCR; TCRdb has only the in-frame clones, and not every one. Of approximately 11,000 clones listed, approximately 57% are singletons. Here the sequenced sample was CD4+ or CD8+ T cells sorted from blood, taken in a trial of the OX40 agonist ivuxolimab. The source of these receptors is an adult with an advanced solid tumor such as melanoma, head and neck, liver or kidney cancer.

In this sample, this clone turned up a few times. In DNA form, the CDR3 reads TGTGCCAGCAGCTTAGGTGGGGACAGGCGGAATCAGCCCCAGCATTTT. This sequence encodes CASSLGGDRRNQPQHF. The chain has TRBV7-6 and TRBJ1-5, with 8 positions matching TRBD1. Germline CDR1 and CDR2: SGHVS and FNYEAQ. V lost 1 base, J lost 4 bases, and 6 bases stayed unmatched. This CDR3 is built from 16 residues. The whole variable domain, filled in from reference TRBV7-6 and TRBJ1-5, reads GAGVSQSPRYKVTKRGQDVALRCDPISGHVSLYWYRQALGQGPEFLTYFNYEAQQDKSGLPNDRFSAERPEGSISTLTIQRTEQRDSAMYRCASSLGGDRRNQPQHFGDGTRLSIL.

The chain employs TRBV27 and TRBJ1-1, with D possibly matching TRBD1 (5 bases). Germline-derived CDR1 and CDR2 are MNHEY and SMNVEV (reference sequence). The CDR3 extends over 14 amino acids. Trimming removed 0 bases at V and 1 base at J, with 6 bases between. The CDR3 loop reads CASSLSTGNTEAFF. Here the CDR3 DNA reads TGTGCCAGCAGTTTATCCACAGGGAACACTGAAGCTTTCTTT.

CDR3 amino acids: CASSMGQGNTEAFF. The DNA for the CDR3 is TGTGCCAGTAGTATGGGACAGGGCAACACTGAAGCTTTCTTT. The genes are TRBV19 and TRBJ1-1, with 9 nucleotides matching TRBD1. The length of the CDR3 is 14 residues. Germline trimming cut 3 bases from V and 2 bases from J; bases unmatched to any gene: 1. Germline assignment: CDR1 LNHDA and CDR2 SQIVND (reference sequence).

This clone has only one observation. V is TRBV5-1 and J is TRBJ2-7, with 7 bases aligning to TRBD2. The CDR3 spans 14 residues. V shed 4 bases, J shed 0 bases, and the junction held 4 bases outside the gene matches. Looked up from germline, CDR1 is SGHRS and CDR2 is YFSETQ. The DNA for the CDR3 is TGCGCCAGCAGCCCCTGGACTAGCTCCTACGAGCAGTACTTC. As protein: CASSPWTSSYEQYF.

The chain joins TRBV29-1 to TRBJ2-7; tentatively, D is TRBD1 or TRBD2 (5 bases each). The germline V gene encodes CDR1 SQVTM and CDR2 ANQGSEA. V gave up 5 bases and J gave up 9 bases, with 20 bases separating them. The CDR3 sequence is 13 residues long. CDR3 amino acids: CSVRDPGTMRQYF. CDR3 DNA sequence: TGCAGCGTTAGGGACCCAGGCACGATGCGGCAGTACTTC.